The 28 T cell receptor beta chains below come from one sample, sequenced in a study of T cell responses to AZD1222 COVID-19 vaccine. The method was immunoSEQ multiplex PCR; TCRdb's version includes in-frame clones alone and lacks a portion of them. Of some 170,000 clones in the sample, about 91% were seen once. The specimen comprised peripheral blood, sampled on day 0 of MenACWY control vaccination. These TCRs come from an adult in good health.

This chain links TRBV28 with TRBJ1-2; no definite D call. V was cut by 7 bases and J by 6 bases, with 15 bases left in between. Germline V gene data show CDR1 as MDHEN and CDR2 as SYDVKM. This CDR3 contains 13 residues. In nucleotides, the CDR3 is TGTGCCAGCATCCCGCGGCTGTTCGATGGCTACACCTTC. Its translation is CASIPRLFDGYTF.

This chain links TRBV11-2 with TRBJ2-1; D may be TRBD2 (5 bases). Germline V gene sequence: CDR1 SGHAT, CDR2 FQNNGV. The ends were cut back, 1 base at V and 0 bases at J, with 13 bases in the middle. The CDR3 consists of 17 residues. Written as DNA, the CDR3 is TGTGCCAGCAGCTTAGGGGCCAGCGGTAGCTCCTACAATGAGCAGTTCTTC. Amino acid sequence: CASSLGASGSSYNEQFF.

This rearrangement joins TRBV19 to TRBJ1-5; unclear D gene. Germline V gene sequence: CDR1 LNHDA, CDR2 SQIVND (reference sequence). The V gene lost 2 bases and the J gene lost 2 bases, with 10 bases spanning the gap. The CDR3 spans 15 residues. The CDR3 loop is CASSIWATGNQPQHF. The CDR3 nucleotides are TGTGCCAGTAGTATATGGGCGACGGGCAATCAGCCCCAGCATTTT. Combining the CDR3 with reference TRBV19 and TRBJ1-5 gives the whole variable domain DGGITQSPKYLFRKEGQNVTLSCEQNLNHDAMYWYRQDPGQGLRLIYYSQIVNDFQKGDIAEGYSVSREKKESFPLTVTSAQKNPTAFYLCASSIWATGNQPQHFGDGTRLSIL.

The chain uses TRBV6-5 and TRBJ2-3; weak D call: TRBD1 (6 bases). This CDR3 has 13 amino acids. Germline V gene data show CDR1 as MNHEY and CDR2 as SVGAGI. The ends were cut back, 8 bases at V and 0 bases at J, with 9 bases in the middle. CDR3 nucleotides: TGTGCCAGCTTAACAGGGAGCACAGATACGCAGTATTTT. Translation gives CASLTGSTDTQYF.

The CDR3 region is CASSMGTGNYEQYF. In DNA, the CDR3 is TGTGCCAGTAGTATGGGGACAGGGAACTACGAGCAGTACTTC. This chain joins TRBV19 and TRBJ2-7; 9 bases align to TRBD1. With 3 bases clipped from V and 3 bases from J, the junction kept 3 bases outside the gene matches. Germline V gene data show CDR1 as LNHDA and CDR2 as SQIVND (reference sequence). There are 14 residues in the CDR3.

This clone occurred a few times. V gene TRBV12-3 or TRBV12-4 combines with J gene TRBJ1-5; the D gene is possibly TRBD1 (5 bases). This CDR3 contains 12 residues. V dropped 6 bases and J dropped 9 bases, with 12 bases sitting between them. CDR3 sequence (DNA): TGTGCCAGCAGGCCCGGACAACGGCCCCAGCATTTT. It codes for CASRPGQRPQHF.

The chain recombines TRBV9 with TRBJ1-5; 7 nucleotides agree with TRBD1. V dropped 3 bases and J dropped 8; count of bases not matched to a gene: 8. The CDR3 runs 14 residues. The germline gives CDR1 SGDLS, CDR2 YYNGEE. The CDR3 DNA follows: TGTGCCAGCAGCGAGGGGGCCCTACCGAAGCCCCAGCATTTT. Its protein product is CASSEGALPKPQHF.

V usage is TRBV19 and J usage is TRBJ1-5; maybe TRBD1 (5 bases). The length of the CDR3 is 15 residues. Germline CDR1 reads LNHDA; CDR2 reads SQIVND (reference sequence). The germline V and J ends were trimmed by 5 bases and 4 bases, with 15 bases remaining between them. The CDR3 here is CASSPPGRGNQPQHF. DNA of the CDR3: TGTGCCAGTAGTCCGCCGGGGCGGGGGAATCAGCCCCAGCATTTT.

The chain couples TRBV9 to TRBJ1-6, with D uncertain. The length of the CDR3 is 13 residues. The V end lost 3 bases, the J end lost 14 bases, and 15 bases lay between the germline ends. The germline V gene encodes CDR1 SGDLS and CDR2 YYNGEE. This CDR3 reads CASSARGGLSLHF. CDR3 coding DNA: TGTGCCAGCAGCGCCCGGGGTGGTCTCTCCCTCCACTTT.

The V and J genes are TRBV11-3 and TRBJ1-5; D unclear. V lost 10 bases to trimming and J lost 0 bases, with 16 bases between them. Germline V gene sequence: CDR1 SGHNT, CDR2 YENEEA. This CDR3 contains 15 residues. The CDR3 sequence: CATPRGGYSNQPQHF. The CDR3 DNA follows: TGTGCCACCCCCCGGGGAGGATATAGCAATCAGCCCCAGCATTTT.

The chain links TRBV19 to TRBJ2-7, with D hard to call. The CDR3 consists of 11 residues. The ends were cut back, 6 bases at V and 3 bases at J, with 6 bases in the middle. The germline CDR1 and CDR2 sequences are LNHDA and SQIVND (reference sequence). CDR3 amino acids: CASRPFYEQYF. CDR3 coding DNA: TGTGCCAGTAGACCCTTCTACGAGCAGTACTTC.

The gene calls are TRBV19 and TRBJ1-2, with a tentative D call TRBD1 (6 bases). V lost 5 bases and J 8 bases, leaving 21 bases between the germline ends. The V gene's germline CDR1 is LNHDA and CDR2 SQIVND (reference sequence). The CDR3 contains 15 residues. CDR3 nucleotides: TGTGCCAGTAGTCTCCCCAGGGGTAGGGACCCGGGCTACACCTTC. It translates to CASSLPRGRDPGYTF.

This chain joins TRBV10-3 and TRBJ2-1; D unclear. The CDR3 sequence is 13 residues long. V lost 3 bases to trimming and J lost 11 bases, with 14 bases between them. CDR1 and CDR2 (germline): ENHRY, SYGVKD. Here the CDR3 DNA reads TGTGCCATCAGTGAACCAAGCTATATTCAGCAGTTCTTC. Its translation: CAISEPSYIQQFF.

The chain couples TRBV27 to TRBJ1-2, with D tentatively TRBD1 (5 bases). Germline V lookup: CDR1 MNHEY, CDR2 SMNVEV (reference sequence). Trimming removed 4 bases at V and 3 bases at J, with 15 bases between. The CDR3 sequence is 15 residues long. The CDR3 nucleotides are TGTGCCAGCAGTTCGTACAGGACGGGGGACTATGGCTACACCTTC. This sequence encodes CASSSYRTGDYGYTF.

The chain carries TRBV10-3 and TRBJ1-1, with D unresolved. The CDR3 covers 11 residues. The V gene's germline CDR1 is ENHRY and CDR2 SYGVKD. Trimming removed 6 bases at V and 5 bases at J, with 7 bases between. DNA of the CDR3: TGTGCCATCAGAGAGGGAACTGAAGCTTTCTTT. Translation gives CAIREGTEAFF.

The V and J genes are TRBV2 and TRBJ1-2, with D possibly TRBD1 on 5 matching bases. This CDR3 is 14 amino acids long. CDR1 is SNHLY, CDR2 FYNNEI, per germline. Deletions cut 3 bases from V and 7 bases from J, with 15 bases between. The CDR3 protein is CASSEGRVLSGYTF. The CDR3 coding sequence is TGTGCCAGCAGTGAGGGCAGGGTATTAAGTGGCTACACCTTC.

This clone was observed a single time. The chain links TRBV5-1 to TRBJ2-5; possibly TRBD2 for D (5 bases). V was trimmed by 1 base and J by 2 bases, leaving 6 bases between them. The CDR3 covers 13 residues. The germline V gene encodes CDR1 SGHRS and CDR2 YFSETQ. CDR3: CASSLSGQETQYF. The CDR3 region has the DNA TGCGCCAGCAGCTTGAGCGGTCAAGAGACCCAGTACTTC.

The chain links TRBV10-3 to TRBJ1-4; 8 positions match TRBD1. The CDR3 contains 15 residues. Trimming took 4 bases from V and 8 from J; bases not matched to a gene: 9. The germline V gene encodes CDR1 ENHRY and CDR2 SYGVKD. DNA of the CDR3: TGTGCCATCAGTGGACATCAGGGGGCTGGGGAAAAACTGTTTTTT. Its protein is CAISGHQGAGEKLFF.

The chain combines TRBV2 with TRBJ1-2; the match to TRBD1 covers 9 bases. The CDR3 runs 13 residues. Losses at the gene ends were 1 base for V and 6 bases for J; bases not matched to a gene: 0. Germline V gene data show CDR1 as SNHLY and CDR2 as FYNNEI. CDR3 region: CASSEGTGDGYTF. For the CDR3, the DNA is TGTGCCAGCAGTGAAGGGACAGGGGATGGCTACACCTTC.

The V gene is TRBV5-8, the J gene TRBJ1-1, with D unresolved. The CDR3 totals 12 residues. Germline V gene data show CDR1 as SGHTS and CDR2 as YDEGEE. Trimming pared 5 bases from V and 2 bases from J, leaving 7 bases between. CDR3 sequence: CASRRRNTEAFF. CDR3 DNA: TGTGCCAGCAGAAGGAGAAACACTGAAGCTTTCTTT. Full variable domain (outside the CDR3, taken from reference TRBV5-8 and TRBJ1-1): EAGVTQSPTHLIKTRGQQATLRCSPISGHTSVYWYQQALGLGLQFLLWYDEGEERNRGNFPPRFSGRQFPNYSSELNVNALELEDSALYLCASRRRNTEAFFGQGTRLTVV.

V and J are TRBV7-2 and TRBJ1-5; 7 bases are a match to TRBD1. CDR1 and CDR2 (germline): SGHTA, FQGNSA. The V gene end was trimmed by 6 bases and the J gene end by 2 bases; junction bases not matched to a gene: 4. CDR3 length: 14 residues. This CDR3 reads CASSPDRGNQPQHF. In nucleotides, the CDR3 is TGTGCCAGCAGTCCTGACAGGGGCAATCAGCCCCAGCATTTT. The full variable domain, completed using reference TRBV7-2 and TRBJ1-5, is GAGVSQSPSNKVTEKGKDVELRCDPISGHTALYWYRQSLGQGLEFLIYFQGNSAPDKSGLPSDRFSAERTGGSVSTLTIQRTQQEDSAVYLCASSPDRGNQPQHFGDGTRLSIL.

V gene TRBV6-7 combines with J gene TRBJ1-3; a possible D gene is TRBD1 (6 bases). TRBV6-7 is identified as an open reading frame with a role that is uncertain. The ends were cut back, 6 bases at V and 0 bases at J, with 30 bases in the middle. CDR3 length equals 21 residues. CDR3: CASSFSFRGRRVSGSGNTIYF. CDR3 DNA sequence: TGTGCCAGCAGCTTTTCCTTCAGGGGAAGAAGAGTATCGGGCTCTGGAAACACCATATATTTT.

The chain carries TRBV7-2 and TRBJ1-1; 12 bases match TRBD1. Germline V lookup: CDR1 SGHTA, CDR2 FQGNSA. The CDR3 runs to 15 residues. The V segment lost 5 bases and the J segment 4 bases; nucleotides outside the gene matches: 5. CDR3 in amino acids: CASSGTGGDGTEAFF. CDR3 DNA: TGTGCCAGCAGCGGGACAGGGGGCGACGGCACTGAAGCTTTCTTT.

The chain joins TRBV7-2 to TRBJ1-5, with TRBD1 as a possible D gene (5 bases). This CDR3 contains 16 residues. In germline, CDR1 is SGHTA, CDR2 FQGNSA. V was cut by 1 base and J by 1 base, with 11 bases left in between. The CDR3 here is CASSLVGQGSNQPQHF. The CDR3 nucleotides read TGTGCCAGCAGCTTAGTCGGCCAGGGAAGCAATCAGCCCCAGCATTTT.

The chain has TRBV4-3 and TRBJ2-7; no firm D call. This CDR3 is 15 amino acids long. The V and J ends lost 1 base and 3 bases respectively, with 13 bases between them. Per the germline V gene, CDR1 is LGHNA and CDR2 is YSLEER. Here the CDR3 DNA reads TGCGCCAGCAGCCAAGCAGTCAGCAGCGACTACGAGCAGTACTTC. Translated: CASSQAVSSDYEQYF.

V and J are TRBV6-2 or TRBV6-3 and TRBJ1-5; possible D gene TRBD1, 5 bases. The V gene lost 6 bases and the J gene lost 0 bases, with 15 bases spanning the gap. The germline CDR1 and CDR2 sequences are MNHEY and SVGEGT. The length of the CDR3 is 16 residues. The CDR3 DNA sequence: TGTGCCAGCAGCTCGCCCCGGGACGGTAGCAATCAGCCCCAGCATTTT. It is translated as CASSSPRDGSNQPQHF.

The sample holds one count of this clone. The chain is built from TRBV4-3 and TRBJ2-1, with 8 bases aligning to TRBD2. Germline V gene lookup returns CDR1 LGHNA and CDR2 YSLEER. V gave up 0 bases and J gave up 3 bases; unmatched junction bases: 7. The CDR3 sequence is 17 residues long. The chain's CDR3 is CASSQDRREGFYNEQFF. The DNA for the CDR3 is TGCGCCAGCAGCCAAGATCGCCGGGAGGGCTTCTACAATGAGCAGTTCTTC.

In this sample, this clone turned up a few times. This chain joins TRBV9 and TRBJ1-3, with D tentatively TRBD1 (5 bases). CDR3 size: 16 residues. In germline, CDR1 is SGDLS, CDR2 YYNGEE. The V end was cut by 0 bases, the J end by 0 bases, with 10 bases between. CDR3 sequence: CASSVGTGGSGNTIYF. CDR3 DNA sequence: TGTGCCAGCAGCGTAGGTACTGGGGGCTCTGGAAACACCATATATTTT.